These T cell receptor beta chains were read from a single sample in a study of Tregs in tolerant kidney transplant recipients. Libraries were prepared by immunoSEQ multiplex PCR; TCRdb keeps only in-frame clonotypes and omits some of them. The repertoire consists of about 46,000 clones, with 91% occurring once and the leading ten covering about 0.63%. Input material: Tregs from blood. The receptors were sampled from a human donor in good health. Both conserved end residues are part of each CDR3. The D gene is left open where the match is weak. Clone size, where shown, is once, few, many, or a class for clones that have expanded.

clone_size cdr3_length d_call j_call v_call cdr3_nt cdr3_aa
once 15 TRBD2 TRBJ2-7 TRBV5-6 TGTGCCAGCAGCTTGGGGGCTGCGGGAGCGAGCGAGCAGTACTTC CASSLGAAGASEQYF
. 14 TRBD1 TRBJ2-3 TRBV6-5 TGTGCCAGCAGTTACTCGTCGACAGGGGGCTCACAGTATTTT CASSYSSTGGSQYF
. 13 . TRBJ2-7 TRBV19 TGTGCCAGTAGTATGGGTTGGGGAACCGAGCAGTACTTC CASSMGWGTEQYF
. 13 TRBD1 TRBJ2-2 TRBV6-1 TGTGCCAGCATCAACAGGGGGGCCGGGGAGCTGTTTTTT CASINRGAGELFF
once 14 . TRBJ2-7 TRBV5-1 TGCGCCAGCAGCTTTTGGGAACCACCTGTCGCTCAGTACTTC CASSFWEPPVAQYF
. 17 . TRBJ1-2 TRBV30 TGTGCCTGGAGTGGCCCTCTCCCGAAGGACGGGAACTATGGCTACACCTTC CAWSGPLPKDGNYGYTF
. 16 TRBD1 TRBJ1-6 TRBV19 TGTGCCAGTAGTTCAAAACCGGGACAGGGAGGATCACCCCTCCACTTT CASSSKPGQGGSPLHF
once 17 . TRBJ1-5 TRBV18 TGTGCCAGCTCACCGAGCGTGGGGCCTGGGGTAAATCAGCCCCAGCATTTT CASSPSVGPGVNQPQHF
. 20 . TRBJ2-2 TRBV19 TGTGCCAGTAGTGTCTCCAGGGGAAACTCCGCCTCTCGGAACACCGGGGAGCTGTTTTTT CASSVSRGNSASRNTGELFF
. 13 . TRBJ2-7 TRBV10-2 TGCGCCACCGAACAGGGAATAGGCTACGAGCAGTACTTC CATEQGIGYEQYF
. 15 TRBD2 TRBJ2-7 TRBV5-1 TGCGCCAGTCATTTCGGGACTAGCGGGGACTACGAGCAGTACTTC CASHFGTSGDYEQYF
. 16 TRBD2 TRBJ2-2 TRBV5-4 TGTGCCAGCAGCTTAATAGCGGGGCGGTACACCGGGGAGCTGTTTTTT CASSLIAGRYTGELFF
. 14 . TRBJ1-2 TRBV7-2 TGTGCCAGCAGCCCCATCAGGGGCTCCTATGGCTACACCTTC CASSPIRGSYGYTF
. 15 . TRBJ1-2 TRBV5-1 TGCGCCAGCAGCGTTGGAGGGTCCGGGTACTATGGCTACACCTTC CASSVGGSGYYGYTF
. 15 TRBD2 TRBJ2-3 TRBV5-1 TGCGCCAGCAGCTGGAGCGGGGGGATCACAGATACGCAGTATTTT CASSWSGGITDTQYF
. 13 . TRBJ2-3 TRBV9 TGTGCCAGCAGCGTAGCCGTCGCCGATACGCAGTATTTT CASSVAVADTQYF
few 14 . TRBJ1-6 TRBV28 TGTGCCAGCACGAGGGGGGTATCAAGATCACCCCTCCACTTT CASTRGVSRSPLHF
. 14 TRBD1 TRBJ2-5 TRBV5-1 TGCGCCAGCAGCCTTCAGGGGGCGGGAGAGACCCAGTACTTC CASSLQGAGETQYF
. 15 . TRBJ1-4 TRBV5-1 TGCGCCAGCAGCACTAGCGCCCATCAGCATGAAAAACTGTTTTTT CASSTSAHQHEKLFF
. 16 . TRBJ2-3 TRBV4-1 TGCGCCAGCAGCCTTGGGCCAGCCACTAGCACAGATACGCAGTATTTT CASSLGPATSTDTQYF
. 12 TRBD1 TRBJ1-1 TRBV6-5 TGTGCCAGCAGTAAGATACAGGGGCACGCTTTCTTT CASSKIQGHAFF
. 14 TRBD1 TRBJ1-2 TRBV18 TGTGCCAGCTCACCCGACAGGGCGATTCATGGCTACACCTTC CASSPDRAIHGYTF
. 14 TRBD1 TRBJ1-2 TRBV30 TGTGCCTGGAAACCGGGACAGGGCCTAGGGGGCTACACCTTC CAWKPGQGLGGYTF
. 14 . TRBJ1-1 TRBV2 TGTGCCAGCAGACTCAGGGAGGGCGGAACTGAAGCTTTCTTT CASRLREGGTEAFF
. 14 . TRBJ1-1 TRBV30 TGTGCCTGGAGTGTACTAGGACGGTTCATTGGGGCTTTCTTT CAWSVLGRFIGAFF
. 16 . TRBJ2-7 TRBV7-2 TGTGCCAGCAGCTTAGAGTCCAGTATGGTCTCGGGGGAGCAGTACTTC CASSLESSMVSGEQYF
. 17 . TRBJ1-3 TRBV7-9 TGTGCCAGCAGCTTAGGCCTCGGAGCTAGCTCTGGAAACACCATATATTTT CASSLGLGASSGNTIYF
. 14 . TRBJ1-2 TRBV30 TGTGCCTGGAGCCCTCAGGGGTTTAACTATGGCTACACCTTC CAWSPQGFNYGYTF
once 15 TRBD1 TRBJ2-7 TRBV7-9 TGTGCCAGCAGCTCCGGGACAGGGTCCCTCTACGAGCAGTACTTC CASSSGTGSLYEQYF
few 14 . TRBJ2-7 TRBV7-2 TGTGCCAGCAGCTTATCCGGGGCGAGCTACGAGCAGTACTTC CASSLSGASYEQYF
. 16 . TRBJ1-5 TRBV19 TGTGCCAGTAGTATAGGTCCAGGGGATAGCAATCAGCCCCAGCATTTT CASSIGPGDSNQPQHF
. 13 . TRBJ2-7 TRBV5-1 TGCGCCAGCAGCTTGGGGACCAGGGGAGAGCAGTACTTC CASSLGTRGEQYF
few 15 TRBD1 TRBJ2-2 TRBV27 TGTGCCAGCAGTTTGGACAGGGCCTACACCGGGGAGCTGTTTTTT CASSLDRAYTGELFF
. 14 . TRBJ2-7 TRBV11-2 TGTGCCAGCAGGTGGGGAGGGGGTACCTACGAGCAGTACTTC CASRWGGGTYEQYF
. 13 TRBD2 TRBJ2-7 TRBV15 TGTGCCACCAGCAGAGACGCGGGGGGATGGCAGTACTTC CATSRDAGGWQYF
. 14 TRBD2 TRBJ2-3 TRBV6-1 TGTGCCAGCAGTGAACAGCGGGAGTGGGCTACGCAGTATTTT CASSEQREWATQYF
. 16 TRBD1 TRBJ1-4 TRBV9 TGTGCCAGCAGCGTAGGACTTGGGACAGGGGATGAAAAACTGTTTTTT CASSVGLGTGDEKLFF
. 11 . TRBJ2-1 TRBV10-3 TGTGCCAGTGGGTTGGAGCGGGAGCAGTTCTTC CASGLEREQFF
. 14 . TRBJ1-1 TRBV5-4 TGTGCCAGCAGCGGGAGGCAGGGAGTCACTGAAGCTTTCTTT CASSGRQGVTEAFF
few 14 . TRBJ1-1 TRBV19 TGTGCCAGTAGTACCCAGAACCGGGGCCTGGAAGCTTTCTTT CASSTQNRGLEAFF
. 15 TRBD1 TRBJ2-7 TRBV7-9 TGTGCCAGCAGCCCGGAGACAGGGGGAAAGTACGAGCAGTACTTC CASSPETGGKYEQYF
once 15 . TRBJ1-1 TRBV7-3 TGTGCCAGCAGCTTACAGGCGACGCCCTGGACTGAAGCTTTCTTT CASSLQATPWTEAFF
. 13 . TRBJ1-2 TRBV30 TGTGCCTGGACCTCCGGGTCCGTGTATGGCTACACCTTC CAWTSGSVYGYTF
. 15 . TRBJ2-1 TRBV11-2 TGTGCCAGCTCCCCCTCTTCTGGTTTCTACAATGAGCAGTTCTTC CASSPSSGFYNEQFF
. 13 TRBD1 TRBJ1-2 TRBV10-2 TGCGCCAGCAGGGACAGGGACTTTAAGGGCTACACCTTC CASRDRDFKGYTF